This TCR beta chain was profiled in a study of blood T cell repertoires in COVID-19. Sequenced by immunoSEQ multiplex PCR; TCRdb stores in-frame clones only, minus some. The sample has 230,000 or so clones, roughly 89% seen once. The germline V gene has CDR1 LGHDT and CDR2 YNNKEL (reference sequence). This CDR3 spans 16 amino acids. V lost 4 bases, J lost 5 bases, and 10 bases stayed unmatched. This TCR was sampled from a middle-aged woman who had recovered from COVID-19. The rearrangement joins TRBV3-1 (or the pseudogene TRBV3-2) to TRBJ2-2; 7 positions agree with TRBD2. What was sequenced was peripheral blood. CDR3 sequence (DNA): TGTGCCAGCAGCCTAGGGACTACAGCTGCGACCGGGGAGCTGTTTTTT. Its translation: CASSLGTTAATGELFF.